This T cell receptor beta chain came from a study of beta chain features in type 1 diabetes. Findings of the study overall: Type 1 diabetes patients had fewer VDJ junction insertions and more deletions.

This clone was recorded a few times. Its antigen is undetermined. Other DNA sequences of this sample code for an identical CDR3. The whole isolated RNA underwent reverse transcription, so sequencing captured expressed TCRB transcripts. TCRdb's table, derived via immunoSEQ multiplex PCR, lists solely in-frame clones and lacks some. Altogether over 350,000 clones are present, approximately 15% being singletons, with the ten largest covering approximately 0.019%. CDR1 is SQVTM, CDR2 ANQGSEA, per germline. This CDR3 spans 13 amino acids. Trimming cost V 5 bases and J 5 bases; bases outside gene matches: 5.

This sequence joins TRBV29-1 and TRBJ2-5; 10 positions match TRBD1. The source material was naive CD4+ T cells from blood. This clonotype was sampled from a young woman in good health. The CDR3 DNA follows: TGCAGCGTTCGACAGGGGGCCGGGGAGACCCAGTACTTC. It translates to CSVRQGAGETQYF.